Listed here are 23 T cell receptor beta chains from one sample, sequenced in a study of cytomegalovirus exposure and HLA in healthy donors. Primers for the PCR totalled 60 Vbeta and 13 Jbeta. The assay was immunoSEQ multiplex PCR, and TCRdb's table has in-frame clones only and misses some. The listing records 40,000 or so clones. Sequencing was carried out using PBMCs. The receptors derive from a male donor in good health and CMV-seronegative.

The gene calls are TRBV6-4 and TRBJ2-3; the D gene is possibly TRBD1 (6 bases). The CDR3 spans 13 residues. The V and J ends lost 6 bases and 4 bases respectively, with 11 bases between them. Per the germline V gene, CDR1 is MRHNA and CDR2 is SNTAGT. The CDR3 sequence: CASRSTGSDTQYF. DNA of the CDR3: TGTGCCAGCAGATCAACAGGGTCAGATACGCAGTATTTT.

This chain uses TRBV2 with TRBJ2-7; D remains unclear. The CDR3 runs to 15 residues. Trimming took off 3 bases at V and 2 bases at J, with 14 bases between the two ends. Germline V lookup: CDR1 SNHLY, CDR2 FYNNEI. CDR3 loop: CASSERIALTYEQYF. In DNA, the CDR3 is TGTGCCAGCAGTGAGAGGATAGCCCTTACCTACGAGCAGTACTTC.

This chain joins TRBV5-1 and TRBJ2-7; a weak D match, TRBD2 (5 bases). V was shortened by 0 bases and J by 3 bases, with 16 bases between the two germline ends. This CDR3 has 16 amino acids. Looked up from germline, CDR1 is SGHRS and CDR2 is YFSETQ. The CDR3 DNA sequence: TGCGCCAGCAGCTTGGGGCCCCGGGAAAGGGACTACGAGCAGTACTTC. The encoded protein is CASSLGPRERDYEQYF.

This rearrangement joins TRBV19 to TRBJ2-2; 12 bases map to TRBD1. CDR3 length: 16 residues. Germline values: CDR1 LNHDA, CDR2 SQIVND (reference sequence). With 7 bases clipped from V and 5 bases from J, the junction kept 8 bases outside the gene matches. The CDR3, as DNA: TGTGCCAGTACGGGACAGGGGGCGAGGGGAACCGGGGAGCTGTTTTTT. Its translation is CASTGQGARGTGELFF.

This chain uses TRBV11-2 with TRBJ2-1, with 7 bases aligning to TRBD1. The germline V gene encodes CDR1 SGHAT and CDR2 FQNNGV. The CDR3 spans 14 residues. V gave up 4 bases and J gave up 3 bases; unmatched junction bases: 3. The DNA of the CDR3 is TGTGCCAGCAGCTCCCGACAGGGCTACAATGAGCAGTTCTTC. Residues: CASSSRQGYNEQFF.

This chain links TRBV28 with TRBJ2-1; 13 bases are shared with TRBD2. CDR3 length: 16 residues. CDR1 and CDR2 (germline): MDHEN, SYDVKM. V was clipped by 3 bases and J by 7 bases; unmatched bases: 6. This CDR3 reads CASSFELAGGGNEQFF. CDR3 coding DNA: TGTGCCAGCAGTTTTGAACTAGCGGGAGGGGGGAATGAGCAGTTCTTC.

The chain carries TRBV23-1 and TRBJ2-7, with a weak D call TRBD1 (7 bases). TRBV23-1 is given ORF status, its function remaining uncertain. CDR3 size: 16 residues. Trimming took off 0 bases at V and 7 bases at J, with 19 bases between the two ends. The CDR3 sequence: CASSQSIGRGATEQYF. As DNA, the CDR3 is TGCGCCAGCAGTCAATCTATCGGCAGGGGGGCAACTGAGCAGTACTTC.

The rearrangement joins TRBV30 to TRBJ2-3; D is unclear. CDR3 length equals 12 residues. V lost 8 bases and J lost 4, with 13 bases in between. Germline assignment: CDR1 GTSNPN and CDR2 SVGIG (reference sequence). The CDR3 DNA reads TGTGCCGCCTCCGAACTCTCAGATACGCAGTATTTT. Encoded protein: CAASELSDTQYF.

The chain uses TRBV30 and TRBJ2-3; maybe TRBD1 (6 bases). Between the trimmed V and J ends, which lost 8 bases and 4 bases, there was a span of 22 bases. Germline CDR1 GTSNPN, CDR2 SVGIG (reference sequence). The CDR3 extends over 15 amino acids. CDR3 protein: CAHNRDNFLADTQYF. CDR3 coding DNA: TGTGCCCACAACCGGGACAATTTTCTCGCAGATACGCAGTATTTT.

For this clone: One end of the junction does not line up with germline, which may come from a read error. V is TRBV29-1 and J is TRBJ2-1, with unresolved D. The CDR3 length is 14 residues. In germline, CDR1 is SQVTM, CDR2 ANQGSEA. CDR3 loop: CSVLDLGSDNEQFF. CDR3 bases: TGCAGCGTCCTCGACTTAGGCTCCGACAATGAGCAGTTCTTC.

The genes are TRBV15 and TRBJ1-1; D is possibly TRBD1 (5 bases). This CDR3 is built from 15 residues. The germline V gene encodes CDR1 LNHNV and CDR2 YYDKDF (reference sequence). Trimming removed 3 bases at V and 4 bases at J, with 15 bases between. CDR3 sequence reads: CATSSRARVGTEAFF. CDR3 DNA: TGTGCCACCAGCAGCAGGGCCCGGGTGGGCACTGAAGCTTTCTTT.

The chain joins TRBV7-2 to TRBJ2-3; D is possibly TRBD1 (5 bases). Germline values: CDR1 SGHTA, CDR2 FQGNSA. V was pared by 3 bases and J by 10 bases, with 20 bases between. There are 15 residues in the CDR3. CDR3 bases: TGTGCCAGCAGCTTCGGCTTTGGGGCTCCAGAGGCGCAGTATTTT. Protein product: CASSFGFGAPEAQYF.

The J gene is TRBJ2-1, the V gene TRBV6-1; D perhaps matches TRBD2 (6 bases). The CDR3 length is 15 residues. The germline V gene encodes CDR1 MNHNS and CDR2 SASEGT. Trimming pared 7 bases from V and 9 bases from J, leaving 22 bases between. CDR3 amino acids: CASNGGATVRSEQFF. CDR3 nucleotides: TGTGCCAGCAACGGGGGTGCTACAGTTCGCAGTGAGCAGTTCTTC.

Written as DNA, the CDR3 is TGTGCCAGCAGCCACTTACAAGAGACCCAGTACTTC. Translating it yields CASSHLQETQYF. The rearrangement joins TRBV7-8 to TRBJ2-5; D uncertain. Germline V gives CDR1 SGHVS, CDR2 FQNEAQ. Trimming removed 5 bases from V and 2 bases from J, with 6 bases in between. The length of the CDR3 is 12 residues. Full variable domain (missing parts from reference TRBV7-8 and TRBJ2-5): GAGVSQSPRYKVAKRGQDVALRCDPISGHVSLFWYQQALGQGPEFLTYFQNEAQLDKSGLPSDRFFAERPEGSVSTLKIQRTQQEDSAVYLCASSHLQETQYFGPGTRLLVL.

The CDR3 bases are TGCGCCACTAGACGGGAACACACCGGGGAGCTGTTTTTT. Translation gives CATRREHTGELFF. The chain is built from TRBV10-1 and TRBJ2-2, with a tentative D call TRBD2 (5 bases). CDR1 and CDR2 (germline): WNHNN, SYGVQD (reference sequence). The CDR3 has 13 residues. Trimming shortened V by 10 bases and J by 3 bases, and 12 bases separated the two germline ends.

This sequence joins TRBV5-1 and TRBJ1-2; no clear D gene. Germline assignment: CDR1 SGHRS and CDR2 YFSETQ. The CDR3 totals 14 residues. The V end lost 7 bases, the J end lost 4 bases, and 17 bases lay between the germline ends. DNA of the CDR3: TGCGCCAGCGCCCTGACTGCCGGATCCTATGGCTACACCTTC. Protein sequence: CASALTAGSYGYTF.

The rearrangement uses TRBV12-5 and TRBJ2-3; D is unresolved. V was shortened by 1 base and J by 5 bases, with 10 bases between the two germline ends. The germline V gene has CDR1 LGHNT and CDR2 FRNRAP. The CDR3 length is 14 residues. For the CDR3, the DNA is TGTGCTAGTGGTTTGGCACTCGGAGAAGATACGCAGTATTTT. It specifies CASGLALGEDTQYF.

The CDR3 protein is CASSPPSTRAGGYEQYF. In nucleotides, the CDR3 is TGTGCCAGCAGCCCGCCCAGTACCCGGGCGGGAGGTTACGAGCAGTACTTC. The V call is TRBV5-6, the J call TRBJ2-7; 8 nucleotides agree with TRBD2. This CDR3 is built from 17 residues. Germline V CDR1 and CDR2: SGHDT, YYEEEE. With 4 bases clipped from V and 4 bases from J, the junction kept 16 bases outside the gene matches.

The rearrangement uses TRBV7-8 and TRBJ2-2; D is uncertain. Germline CDR1 reads SGHVS; CDR2 reads FQNEAQ. CDR3 length: 15 amino acids. The V end was cut by 0 bases, the J end by 2 bases, with 7 bases between. Written as DNA, the CDR3 is TGTGCCAGCAGCTTAGCGCGAAGAAACACCGGGGAGCTGTTTTTT. It translates to CASSLARRNTGELFF.

The chain has TRBV13 and TRBJ2-7; no clear D gene. The V gene lost 0 bases and the J gene lost 0 bases, with 6 bases spanning the gap. There are 14 residues in the CDR3. Germline V CDR1 and CDR2: PRHDT, FYEKMQ (reference sequence). CDR3 region: CASSLGTSSYEQYF. CDR3 nucleotides: TGTGCCAGCAGCTTAGGGACAAGCTCCTACGAGCAGTACTTC.

The V gene is TRBV11-2, the J gene TRBJ1-1; TRBD1 matches at 7 bases. V lost 5 bases and J lost 4; bases outside the gene matches: 7. The CDR3 is 14 residues long. The germline V gene has CDR1 SGHAT and CDR2 FQNNGV. CDR3 amino acids: CASSLNRQGTEAFF. CDR3 nucleotides: TGTGCCAGCAGCCTAAACAGACAGGGCACTGAAGCTTTCTTT.

V and J are TRBV18 and TRBJ2-1; TRBD2 agrees at 9 bases. V shed 2 bases and J 5 bases; nucleotides not matched to a gene: 1. CDR1 is KGHSH, CDR2 LQKENI, per germline. The CDR3 is made up of 14 amino acids. The DNA for the CDR3 is TGTGCCAGCTCACCAGGGACTAGCCACAATGAGCAGTTCTTC. Amino acid sequence: CASSPGTSHNEQFF.

The J gene is TRBJ1-2, the V gene TRBV29-1; 7 bases line up with TRBD1. This CDR3 has 13 residues. V lost 7 bases to trimming and J lost 4 bases; unmatched junction nucleotides: 9. Germline CDR1 is SQVTM and CDR2 is ANQGSEA. The CDR3 loop is CSARDRWGYGYTF. The CDR3 nucleotides are TGCAGCGCCCGGGACAGATGGGGCTATGGCTACACCTTC.